The 20 T cell receptor beta chains in this list originate from one sample, sequenced in a study of blood T cell repertoires in COVID-19. Profiled with immunoSEQ multiplex PCR; TCRdb holds only in-frame clones, not every one. The top ten hold 4% of the sample, which has 200,000 to 250,000 clones, just under 85% seen once. Material for sequencing was peripheral blood. These receptor sequences come from a man aged 50-60 years with acute or convalescent COVID-19.

This clone has just a few counts. The chain links TRBV18 to TRBJ1-2, with D possibly TRBD1 on 6 matching bases. The germline V gene has CDR1 KGHSH and CDR2 LQKENI. This CDR3 has 15 amino acids. The V end lost 3 bases, the J end lost 3 bases, and 14 bases lay between the germline ends. CDR3 in amino acids: CASSPSTQGDYGYTF. The CDR3 region has the DNA TGTGCCAGCTCACCGTCAACACAGGGAGACTATGGCTACACCTTC.

This chain joins TRBV10-3 and TRBJ1-1; D unclear. This CDR3 has 12 amino acids. Trimming removed 0 bases from V and 9 bases from J, with 8 bases in between. From germline, CDR1 is ENHRY and CDR2 SYGVKD. Here the CDR3 DNA reads TGTGCCATCAGTGAGTCAACAGACCAAGCTTTCTTT. Translated: CAISESTDQAFF.

The V call is TRBV24-1, the J call TRBJ1-5; TRBD1 matches 8 bases. The CDR3 length is 14 residues. From germline, CDR1 is KGHDR and CDR2 SFDVKD. The trim removed 7 bases at V and 2 bases at J, leaving 3 bases unmatched. Here the CDR3 reads CATRDRGGNQPQHF. The CDR3 coding sequence is TGTGCCACCAGAGACAGGGGTGGCAATCAGCCCCAGCATTTT.

This chain links TRBV9 with TRBJ2-5; TRBD2 agrees at 8 bases. Trimming cost V 4 bases and J 9 bases; bases outside gene matches: 8. Per germline, CDR1 SGDLS and CDR2 YYNGEE. This CDR3 region has 13 residues. CDR3 sequence reads: CASSYGASGPQYF. CDR3 sequence (DNA): TGTGCCAGCAGCTACGGGGCTAGCGGGCCCCAGTACTTC.

The chain employs TRBV13 and TRBJ1-1; 7 bases agree with TRBD1. V was clipped by 0 bases and J by 4 bases; unmatched bases: 11. The CDR3 loop spans 17 amino acids. The germline V gene encodes CDR1 PRHDT and CDR2 FYEKMQ (reference sequence). This CDR3 is CASSLGAGTARGTEAFF. As DNA, the CDR3 is TGTGCCAGCAGCTTAGGGGCCGGGACAGCACGGGGCACTGAAGCTTTCTTT.

Points on this clone: Germline is not matched at one junction end, which may reflect a read error. The gene calls are TRBV19 and TRBJ2-7; 10 bases are a match to TRBD2. Looked up from germline, CDR1 is LNHDA and CDR2 is SQIVND (reference sequence). This CDR3 is 11 amino acids long. The CDR3 region has the DNA TGCTCTAGCGGGAGAGTTTACGAGCAGTACTTC. Translated, it gives CSSGRVYEQYF.

The V call is TRBV30, the J call TRBJ2-3, with 12 nucleotides matching TRBD2. After removal of 5 bases from V and 4 bases from J, the junction contained 4 bases not matched to a gene. The CDR3 has 14 amino acids. Germline CDR1 reads GTSNPN; CDR2 reads SVGIG (reference sequence). This chain's CDR3 is CAWGGTSGPDTQYF. The CDR3, as DNA: TGTGCCTGGGGAGGGACTAGCGGGCCAGATACGCAGTATTTT.

In this sample, this clone turned up once. For the CDR3, the DNA is TGTGCCATCAGTGACGGCAGGGACTCCTACAATGAGCAGTTCTTC. It yields the protein CAISDGRDSYNEQFF. The V gene is TRBV10-3, the J gene TRBJ2-1, with a tentative D call TRBD1 (5 bases). The V end was cut by 3 bases, the J end by 0 bases, with 9 bases between. This CDR3 comprises 15 residues. Germline CDR1 is ENHRY and CDR2 is SYGVKD.

The chain employs TRBV5-6 and TRBJ2-7; D may be TRBD2 (7 bases). This CDR3 is 14 amino acids long. CDR1 and CDR2 from the germline V gene are SGHDT and YYEEEE. The ends were cut back, 6 bases at V and 5 bases at J, with 18 bases in the middle. CDR3 sequence: CASIQWGRGDEQYF. For the CDR3, the DNA is TGTGCCAGCATCCAGTGGGGGAGGGGGGACGAGCAGTACTTC.

J is TRBJ1-2 and V is TRBV5-4; 7 bases map to TRBD1. The CDR3 is made up of 16 amino acids. From germline, CDR1 is SGHNT and CDR2 YYREEE (reference sequence). The junction had 12 bases not matched to a gene; V was cut back by 1 base and J by 6 bases. DNA of the CDR3: TGTGCCAGCAGCTTGTTAGAGTCGCAGGGGGTCAATGGCTACACCTTC. Amino acid sequence: CASSLLESQGVNGYTF. Combining the CDR3 with reference TRBV5-4 and TRBJ1-2 gives the whole variable domain ETGVTQSPTHLIKTRGQQVTLRCSSQSGHNTVSWYQQALGQGPQFIFQYYREEENGRGNFPPRFSGLQFPNYSSELNVNALELDDSALYLCASSLLESQGVNGYTFGSGTRLTVV.

The genes are TRBV6-5 and TRBJ1-6; possible D gene TRBD1, 5 bases. V shed 5 bases and J shed 4 bases, with 12 bases lying between them. The CDR3 contains 15 residues. The germline V gene encodes CDR1 MNHEY and CDR2 SVGAGI. DNA of the CDR3: TGTGCCAGCAGTCCTGCCGGGGGGTATAATTCACCCCTCCACTTT. Its translation is CASSPAGGYNSPLHF.

The rearrangement links TRBV28 to TRBJ1-6; 7 bases map to TRBD1. Germline CDR1 MDHEN, CDR2 SYDVKM. This CDR3 spans 15 amino acids. J gave up 6 bases and V 7 bases, and 9 bases lay outside the gene matches. The CDR3, as DNA: TGTGCCAGCACCTCCCGGGACAGACCTAATTCACCCCTCCACTTT. Protein product: CASTSRDRPNSPLHF.

This clone was detected only once. The chain carries TRBV19 and TRBJ2-3; 12 positions agree with TRBD2. Losses at the gene ends were 3 bases for V and 3 bases for J; bases not matched to a gene: 4. The CDR3 runs 16 residues. Germline CDR1 is LNHDA and CDR2 is SQIVND (reference sequence). The CDR3 DNA reads as TGTGCCAGTAGTATCGCTAGCGGGGGGGCAACAGATACGCAGTATTTT. Its translation is CASSIASGGATDTQYF.

This clone was counted a single time. Other DNA sequences in this specimen translate into the identical CDR3. The rearrangement uses TRBV7-3 and TRBJ2-5; D ambiguous. Deletions cut 3 bases from V and 2 bases from J, with 7 bases between. The length of the CDR3 is 13 residues. Germline V gene lookup returns CDR1 SGHTA and CDR2 FQGTGA. The CDR3 loop is CASSLGPQETQYF. For the CDR3, the DNA is TGTGCCAGCAGCTTGGGCCCGCAAGAGACCCAGTACTTC.

This chain uses TRBV4-2 with TRBJ1-3, with 9 bases lining up with TRBD1. Germline V gives CDR1 LGHNA, CDR2 YNFKEQ. CDR3 length: 17 amino acids. V dropped 3 bases and J dropped 2; count of bases not matched to a gene: 8. As DNA, the CDR3 is TGTGCCAGCAGCCAGACAGGGGGACGAAGTGCTGGAAACACCATATATTTT. It translates to CASSQTGGRSAGNTIYF.

The rearrangement links TRBV9 to TRBJ2-1, with TRBD2 matching 12 bases. V lost 0 bases, J lost 7 bases, and 8 bases stayed unmatched. In germline, CDR1 is SGDLS, CDR2 YYNGEE. The CDR3 totals 17 residues. The CDR3 loop is CASSVASTSGRQNEQFF. The CDR3 DNA follows: TGTGCCAGCAGCGTAGCGAGTACTAGCGGGAGGCAGAATGAGCAGTTCTTC.

This clone was recorded only once. The gene calls are TRBV29-1 and TRBJ1-3; D is perhaps TRBD1 (5 bases). The CDR3 is 13 residues long. Germline V gene sequence: CDR1 SQVTM, CDR2 ANQGSEA. V was clipped by 4 bases and J by 4 bases, with 11 bases between them. For the CDR3, the DNA is TGCAGCGTTGGGCAGGGAACAGGAAACACCATATATTTT. Translating gives CSVGQGTGNTIYF.

This clone was detected once. V usage is TRBV3-1 (or the pseudogene TRBV3-2) and J usage is TRBJ2-1; TRBD2 aligns across 7 bases. There are 18 residues in the CDR3. Germline CDR1 reads LGHDT; CDR2 reads YNNKEL (reference sequence). With 4 bases clipped from V and 7 bases from J, the junction kept 19 bases outside the gene matches. The CDR3 coding sequence is TGTGCCAGCAGCCCTTCCAGGAGGACTAGTTCAATGAAGAATGAGCAGTTCTTC. Translation gives CASSPSRRTSSMKNEQFF.

The CDR3 DNA follows: TGTGCCAGCAGGGCGGGAGAATCACCCCTCCACTTT. As protein: CASRAGESPLHF. This sequence joins TRBV6-5 and TRBJ1-6; D remains unclear. The V end was cut by 6 bases, the J end by 10 bases, with 10 bases between. The CDR3 has 12 amino acids. Germline V gene sequence: CDR1 MNHEY, CDR2 SVGAGI.

V is TRBV6-5 and J is TRBJ2-3; no reliable D call. The V and J ends lost 2 bases and 0 bases respectively, with 6 bases between them. This CDR3 contains 14 residues. Per the germline V gene, CDR1 is MNHEY and CDR2 is SVGAGI. CDR3 DNA: TGTGCCAGCAGTTACATGGCTAGCACAGATACGCAGTATTTT. Amino acid sequence: CASSYMASTDTQYF.